This TCR beta chain is drawn from a study of T cell repertoires in cytomegalovirus infection. Germline values: CDR1 SGHRS, CDR2 YFSETQ. The CDR3 spans 15 residues. V gave up 4 bases and J gave up 4 bases, with 17 bases separating them. TCRdb called the reads again in MiXCR, with one record for every CDR3 protein. The profile shows over 450,000 distinct CDR3 sequences, about 11% of them singletons. The source of this sequence is a human donor in good health (CMV status not recorded). Some clones in this sample may be carry-over from other donors' samples. The chain carries TRBV5-1 and TRBJ2-5, with a tentative D call TRBD1 (7 bases). The sample comprised PBMCs. CDR3 nucleotide sequence: TGCGCCAGCAGCCTGGCCAGGGGGGATAGAGAGACCCAGTACTTC. Its translation: CASSLARGDRETQYF.